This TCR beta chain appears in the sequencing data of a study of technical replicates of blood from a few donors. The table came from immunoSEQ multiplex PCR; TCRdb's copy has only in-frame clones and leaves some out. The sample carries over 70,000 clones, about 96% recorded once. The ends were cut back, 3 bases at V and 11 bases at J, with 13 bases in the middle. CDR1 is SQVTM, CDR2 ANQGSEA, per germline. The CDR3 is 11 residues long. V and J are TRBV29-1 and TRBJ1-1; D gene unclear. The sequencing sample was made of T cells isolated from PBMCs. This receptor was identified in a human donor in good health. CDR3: CSVDSRTGAFF. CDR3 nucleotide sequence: TGCAGCGTTGACTCCCGGACTGGGGCTTTCTTT. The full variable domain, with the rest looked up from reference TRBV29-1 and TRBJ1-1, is SAVISQKPSRDICQRGTSLTIQCQVDSQVTMMFWYRQQPGQSLTLIATANQGSEATYESGFVIDKFPISRPNLTFSTLTVSNMSPEDSSIYLCSVDSRTGAFFGQGTRLTVV.